These 12 T cell receptor beta chains originate from one sample sequenced in a study of tissue T cells after allogeneic stem cell transplantation. Only in-frame clones appear in the TCRdb table, and some are missing; sequencing was by immunoSEQ multiplex PCR. The data hold some 4,100 clones, with under 65% observed a single time. Noted time point: mouse harvest day 7 after allogeneic transplant. Mouse grafts combined 10^7 T-cell-depleted bone marrow cells with 10^6 splenic CD5+ T cells. Sequencing used gut tissue. The receptors here all came from a female BALB/c mouse given C57BL/6 T cells with graft-versus-host disease after an allogeneic hematopoietic cell transplant.

This clone came up a few times. Genes and germline are mouse. From the germline J gene comes the end of the CDR3, since the read stops 1 residue before it. The chain joins TRBV26 to TRBJ1-4; D is undetermined. Trimming removed 7 bases at V and 0 bases at J, with 9 bases between. The germline gives CDR1 KGHPV, CDR2 FQNQEV (reference sequence). The CDR3 extends over 14 amino acids. The CDR3 bases that were read are TGTGCCAGCACCGAGGGAATTTCCAACGAAAGATTATTT. This translates into CASTEGISNERLF. The whole CDR3 sequence is CASTEGISNERLFF.

This clone has just one count. Gene names and germline refer to mouse. The CDR3 end falls 1 residue outside the read, so it is completed with the germline J gene. The chain joins TRBV26 to TRBJ1-3; no clear D gene. CDR1 and CDR2 (germline): KGHPV, FQNQEV (reference sequence). The CDR3 spans 15 residues. Trimming removed 2 bases from V and 1 base from J, with 9 bases in between. The CDR3 reads CASSLAGSSGNTLYF. CDR3 bases read: TGTGCCAGCAGTCTGGCGGGATCCTCTGGAAATACGCTCTAT.

Turning to this clone: The genes and germline here are from mouse. The read stops 1 residue short of the end of the CDR3; the missing end is completed from the germline J gene. The genes are TRBV26 and TRBJ1-2; a possible D gene is TRBD1 (6 bases). This CDR3 spans 14 amino acids. Trimming left V 4 bases short and J 0 bases short, with 9 bases between. Germline V lookup: CDR1 KGHPV, CDR2 FQNQEV (reference sequence). The CDR3 sequence is CASSRDIANSDYTF. The CDR3 DNA, read in part, is TGTGCCAGCAGTCGGGACATTGCAAACTCCGACTACACC. The entire variable domain, with the rest obtained from reference TRBV26 and TRBJ1-2, is as follows: NSKVIQTPRYLVKGQGQKAKMRCIPEKGHPVVFWYQQNKNNEFKFLINFQNQEVLQQIDMTEKRFSAECPSNSPCSLEIQSSEAGDSALYLCASSRDIANSDYTFGSGTRLLVI.

This clone is categorized as large. Gene names follow the mouse nomenclature. The read terminates 1 residue before the CDR3 end, so the remaining end is supplied by the germline J gene. V gene TRBV16 combines with J gene TRBJ2-7, with D hard to call. The length of the CDR3 is 13 residues. V was cut by 1 base and J by 6 bases, with 10 bases left in between. Germline V gives CDR1 SGHSA, CDR2 FRNQAP. CDR3 DNA (partial): TGTGCAAGCAGCTTAGTTCCGGGGTCTGAACAGTAC. Translated: CASSLVPGSEQY. The CDR3 as a whole reads CASSLVPGSEQYF.

This clone has just a few counts. Gene and germline names: mouse. The CDR3 end lies 1 residue beyond the end of the read and is filled in from the germline J gene. The V call is TRBV26, the J call TRBJ1-3; the match to TRBD1 covers 7 bases. V lost 7 bases to trimming and J lost 0 bases; unmatched junction nucleotides: 6. The CDR3 length is 15 residues. CDR1 and CDR2 (germline): KGHPV, FQNQEV (reference sequence). The covered CDR3 bases are TGTGCCAGCACTCGGGACAGAACTTCTGGAAATACGCTCTAT. It translates to CASTRDRTSGNTLY. The full CDR3 protein is CASTRDRTSGNTLYF. Combining the CDR3 with reference TRBV26 and TRBJ1-3 gives the whole variable domain NSKVIQTPRYLVKGQGQKAKMRCIPEKGHPVVFWYQQNKNNEFKFLINFQNQEVLQQIDMTEKRFSAECPSNSPCSLEIQSSEAGDSALYLCASTRDRTSGNTLYFGEGSRLIVV.

This clone was seen only a few times. Germline and genes: mouse. Read data end 1 residue before the CDR3 end; the end is taken from the germline J gene. The J gene is TRBJ2-3, the V gene TRBV16; a weak D match, TRBD2 (5 bases). This CDR3 has 15 residues. Germline V gene lookup returns CDR1 SGHSA and CDR2 FRNQAP. V lost 3 bases and J lost 0, with 10 bases in between. The CDR3 DNA, read in part, is TGTGCAAGCAGCTTGGGCTGGACTAGTGCAGAAACGCTGTAT. Translation: CASSLGWTSAETLY. In full, the CDR3 is CASSLGWTSAETLYF. Together with reference TRBV16 and TRBJ2-3, the CDR3 gives the full variable domain: NAGVIQTPRHKVTGKGQEATLWCEPISGHSAVFWYRQTIVQGLEFLTYFRNQAPIDDSGMPKERFSAQMPNQSHSTLKIQSTQPQDSAVYLCASSLGWTSAETLYFGSGTRLTVL.

As to this clone: The listed genes are named as in mouse. The read finishes 1 residue shy of the CDR3 end, and the germline J gene is used to complete it. This chain uses TRBV3 with TRBJ2-7; TRBD2 aligns across 13 bases. The CDR3 contains 14 residues. Losses at the gene ends were 5 bases for V and 7 bases for J; bases not matched to a gene: 5. CDR1 and CDR2 from the germline V gene are SNHLY and FYNGKV (reference sequence). CDR3 sequence reads: CASSPGLGGREQYF. The covered CDR3 bases are TGTGCCAGCAGCCCCGGACTGGGGGGGCGGGAACAGTAC.

A note on this clone: Genes and germline are mouse. The read terminates 1 residue before the CDR3 end, so the remaining end is supplied by the germline J gene. The chain is built from TRBV3 and TRBJ2-3; D unresolved. Trimming removed 5 bases at V and 2 bases at J, with 14 bases between. The length of the CDR3 is 15 residues. The germline V gene encodes CDR1 SNHLY and CDR2 FYNGKV (reference sequence). The chain's CDR3 is CASSPGRGPAETLYF. CDR3 DNA, as far as it was read: TGTGCCAGCAGCCCGGGGAGAGGGCCTGCAGAAACGCTGTAT.

As for this clone: The gene names given are mouse names. The sequenced CDR3 bases are TGTGCCAGCAGCCAAGACTCGGACAGGGGGCGTGCTGAGCAGTTC. It yields the protein CASSQDSDRGRAEQF. From start to end, the CDR3 is CASSQDSDRGRAEQFF. The gene calls are TRBV5 and TRBJ2-1, with 11 bases that match TRBD1. The read gets to within 1 residue of the CDR3 end, and the germline J gene fills in the rest. This CDR3 contains 16 residues. Germline V lookup: CDR1 LGHNA, CDR2 YNLKQL (reference sequence). The V gene end was trimmed by 0 bases and the J gene end by 6 bases; junction bases not matched to a gene: 4.

Notes on this clone: Germline and genes here are mouse. The read ends 1 residue early relative to the CDR3; the germline J gene fills the gap. The rearrangement joins TRBV5 to TRBJ1-1; D uncertain. The CDR3 contains 11 residues. The ends were cut back, 6 bases at V and 2 bases at J, with 4 bases in the middle. Germline CDR1 is LGHNA and CDR2 is YNLKQL (reference sequence). CDR3 DNA (partial): TGTGCCAGCAGGGACAACACAGAAGTCTTC. Protein product: CASRDNTEVF. Given in full, the CDR3 is CASRDNTEVFF.

A remark on this clone: The gene names given are mouse names. The read halts 1 residue ahead of the CDR3 end, with the missing end drawn from the germline J gene. This rearrangement joins TRBV19 to TRBJ2-5; 8 bases fit TRBD2. The CDR3 contains 15 residues. CDR1 is FNHDT and CDR2 is SITEND in the germline V gene (reference sequence). V gave up 2 bases and J gave up 0 bases; unmatched junction bases: 2. The CDR3 protein is CASSIWGANQDTQYF. Incomplete CDR3 DNA: TGTGCCAGCAGTATCTGGGGGGCCAACCAAGACACCCAGTAC. The full variable domain, completed using reference TRBV19 and TRBJ2-5, is GGIITQTPKFLIGQEGQKLTLKCQQNFNHDTMYWYRQDSGKGLRLIYYSITENDLQKGDLSEGYDASREKKSSFSLTVTSAQKNEMAVFLCASSIWGANQDTQYFGPGTRLLVL.

In this sample, this clone turned up once. The germline and genes are mouse ones. The CDR3 end is not reached by the read, which stops 1 residue before it; the germline J gene fills it in. The chain joins TRBV26 to TRBJ2-7; 9 positions agree with TRBD1. Unmatched junction bases numbered 8, after V lost 4 bases and J lost 7 bases. CDR1 and CDR2 from the germline V gene are KGHPV and FQNQEV (reference sequence). The CDR3 has 14 amino acids. CDR3 DNA (partial): TGTGCCAGCAGTCGCCCGGGACAGGGAGGGGAACAGTAC. Translation gives CASSRPGQGGEQY. The whole CDR3 sequence is CASSRPGQGGEQYF. Drawing the rest from reference TRBV26 and TRBJ2-7, the complete variable domain is NSKVIQTPRYLVKGQGQKAKMRCIPEKGHPVVFWYQQNKNNEFKFLINFQNQEVLQQIDMTEKRFSAECPSNSPCSLEIQSSEAGDSALYLCASSRPGQGGEQYFGPGTRLTVL.